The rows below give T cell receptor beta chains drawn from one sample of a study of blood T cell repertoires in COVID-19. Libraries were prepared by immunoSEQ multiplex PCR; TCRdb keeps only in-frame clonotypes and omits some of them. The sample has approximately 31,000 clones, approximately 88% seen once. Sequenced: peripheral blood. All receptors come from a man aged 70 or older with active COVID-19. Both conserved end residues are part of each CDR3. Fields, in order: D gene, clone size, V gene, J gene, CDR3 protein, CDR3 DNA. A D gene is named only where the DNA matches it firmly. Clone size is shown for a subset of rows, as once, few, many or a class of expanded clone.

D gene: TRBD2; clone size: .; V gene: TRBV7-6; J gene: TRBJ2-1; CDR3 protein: CASSPVSGSPYNEQFF; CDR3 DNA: TGTGCCAGCAGCCCAGTAAGCGGGAGCCCCTACAATGAGCAGTTCTTC
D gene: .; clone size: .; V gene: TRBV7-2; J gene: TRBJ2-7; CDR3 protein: CASSLGGMWTDRGEQYF; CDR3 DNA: TGTGCCAGCAGCTTAGGAGGGATGTGGACAGATCGGGGCGAGCAGTACTTC
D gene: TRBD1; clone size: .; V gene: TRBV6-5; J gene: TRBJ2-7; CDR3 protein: CASSPGTGLQEQYF; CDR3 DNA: TGTGCCAGCAGTCCCGGGACAGGGTTGCAAGAGCAGTACTTC
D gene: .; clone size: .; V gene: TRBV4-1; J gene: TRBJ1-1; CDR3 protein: CASSQGGQQAFF; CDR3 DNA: TGCGCCAGCAGCCAAGGGGGCCAGCAAGCTTTCTTT
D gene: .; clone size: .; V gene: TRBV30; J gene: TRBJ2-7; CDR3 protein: CAWSGASWEQYF; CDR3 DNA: TGTGCCTGGAGTGGAGCTTCCTGGGAGCAGTACTTC
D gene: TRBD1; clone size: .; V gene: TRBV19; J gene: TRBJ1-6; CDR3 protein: CASSIGGGGLDSPLHF; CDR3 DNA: TGTGCCAGTAGTATTGGAGGGGGCGGCTTGGATTCACCCCTCCACTTT
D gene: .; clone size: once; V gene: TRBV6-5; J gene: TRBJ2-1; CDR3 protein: CASSRAGRSYNEQFF; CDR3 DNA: TGTGCCAGCAGTAGGGCAGGGCGCTCCTACAATGAGCAGTTCTTC
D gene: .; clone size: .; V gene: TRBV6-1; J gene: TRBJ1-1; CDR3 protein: CASNPGEGEKAFF; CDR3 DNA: TGTGCCAGCAACCCAGGGGAAGGGGAAAAAGCTTTCTTT
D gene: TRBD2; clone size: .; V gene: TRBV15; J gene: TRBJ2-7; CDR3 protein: CATSRDRVAGSSYEQYF; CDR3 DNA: TGTGCCACCAGCAGAGATCGAGTAGCGGGGAGCTCCTACGAGCAGTACTTC
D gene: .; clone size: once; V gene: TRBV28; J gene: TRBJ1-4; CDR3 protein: CASSPQLGTNEKLFF; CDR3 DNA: TGTGCCAGCAGCCCTCAACTCGGAACTAATGAAAAACTGTTTTTT
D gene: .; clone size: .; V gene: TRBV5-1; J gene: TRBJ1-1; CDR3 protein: CASSTNGNTEAFF; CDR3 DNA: TGCGCCAGCAGCACTAACGGGAACACTGAAGCTTTCTTT
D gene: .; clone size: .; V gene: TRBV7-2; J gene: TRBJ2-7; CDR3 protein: CASSSLAQSSYEQYF; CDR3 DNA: TGTGCCAGCAGCTCTCTAGCCCAGAGCTCCTACGAGCAGTACTTC
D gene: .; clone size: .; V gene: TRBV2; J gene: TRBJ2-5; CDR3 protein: CASSARQETQYF; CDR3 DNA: TGTGCCAGCAGTGCCAGGCAAGAGACCCAGTACTTC
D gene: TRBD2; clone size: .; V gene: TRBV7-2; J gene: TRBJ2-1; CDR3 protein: CASSYHGGGVYNEQFF; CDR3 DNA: TGTGCCAGCAGCTATCATGGCGGGGGGGTCTACAATGAGCAGTTCTTC
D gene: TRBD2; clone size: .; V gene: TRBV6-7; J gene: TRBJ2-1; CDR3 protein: CASSYGRGVHEQFF; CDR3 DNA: TGTGCCAGCAGTTACGGTCGGGGGGTCCATGAGCAGTTCTTC
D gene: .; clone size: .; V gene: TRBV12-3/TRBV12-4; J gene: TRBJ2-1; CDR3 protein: CASSLTSFNEQFF; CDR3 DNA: TGTGCCAGCAGTTTGACTAGTTTTAATGAGCAGTTCTTC
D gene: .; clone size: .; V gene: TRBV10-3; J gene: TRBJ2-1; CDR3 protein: CAISSGLLYNEQFF; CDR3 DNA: TGTGCCATCAGTTCGGGACTTCTGTACAATGAGCAGTTCTTC
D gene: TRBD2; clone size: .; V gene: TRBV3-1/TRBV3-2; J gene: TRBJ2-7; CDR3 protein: CASSGTSGRLYEQYF; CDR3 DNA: TGTGCCAGCAGCGGAACTAGCGGGAGACTCTACGAGCAGTACTTC
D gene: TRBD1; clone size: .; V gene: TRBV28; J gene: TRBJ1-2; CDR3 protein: CASSYPGTGIYGYTF; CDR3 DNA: TGTGCCAGCAGTTACCCCGGGACAGGGATCTATGGCTACACCTTC
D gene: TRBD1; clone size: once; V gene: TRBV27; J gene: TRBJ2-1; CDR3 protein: CASSLGTGGNNEQFF; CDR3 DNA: TGTGCCAGCAGTTTGGGGACAGGGGGGAACAATGAGCAGTTCTTC
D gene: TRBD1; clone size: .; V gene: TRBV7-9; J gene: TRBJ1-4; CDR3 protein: CASSLGGTGSEKLFF; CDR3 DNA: TGTGCCAGCAGCTTGGGGGGGACAGGGAGTGAAAAACTGTTTTTT
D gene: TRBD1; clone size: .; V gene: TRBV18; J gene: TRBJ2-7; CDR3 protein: CASSKGTGSEQYF; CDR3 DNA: TGTGCCAGCTCAAAGGGGACAGGGTCCGAGCAGTACTTC
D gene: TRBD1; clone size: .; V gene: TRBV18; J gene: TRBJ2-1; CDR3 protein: CASSQGTGGLNEQFF; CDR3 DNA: TGTGCCAGCTCACAGGGAACAGGGGGCCTCAATGAGCAGTTCTTC
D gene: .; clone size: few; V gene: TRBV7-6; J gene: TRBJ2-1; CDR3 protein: CASSLGGVQNEQFF; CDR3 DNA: TGTGCCAGCAGCTTAGGGGGGGTCCAAAATGAGCAGTTCTTC
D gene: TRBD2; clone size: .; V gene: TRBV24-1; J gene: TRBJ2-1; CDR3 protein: CATQTSGRTYNEQFF; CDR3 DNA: TGTGCCACCCAGACTAGCGGGAGGACCTACAATGAGCAGTTCTTC
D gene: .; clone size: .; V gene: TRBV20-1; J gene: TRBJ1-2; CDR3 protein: CSAVVGAGYTF; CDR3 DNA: TGCAGTGCAGTGGTAGGGGCTGGCTACACCTTC
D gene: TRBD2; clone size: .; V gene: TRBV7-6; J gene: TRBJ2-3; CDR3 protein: CASSSSWAGGTDTQYF; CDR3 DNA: TGTGCCAGCAGCTCCTCGTGGGCGGGAGGGACAGATACGCAGTATTTT
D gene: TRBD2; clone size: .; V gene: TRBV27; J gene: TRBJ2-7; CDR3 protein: CASSLSGGYEQYF; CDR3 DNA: TGTGCCAGCAGTTTATCGGGGGGGTACGAGCAGTACTTC
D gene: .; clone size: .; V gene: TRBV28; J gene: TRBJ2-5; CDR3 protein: CASRYGTSLGEETQYF; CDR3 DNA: TGTGCCAGCAGATACGGGACTTCCCTTGGAGAGGAGACCCAGTACTTC
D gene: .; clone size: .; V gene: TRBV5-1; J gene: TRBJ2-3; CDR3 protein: CASSLAGHSTDTQYF; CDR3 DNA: TGCGCCAGCAGCTTGGCGGGACATAGCACAGATACGCAGTATTTT
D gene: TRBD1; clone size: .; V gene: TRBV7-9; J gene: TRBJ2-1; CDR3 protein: CASSLAGTGSYEQFF; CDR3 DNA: TGTGCCAGCAGCTTAGCCGGGACAGGGTCCTATGAGCAGTTCTTC
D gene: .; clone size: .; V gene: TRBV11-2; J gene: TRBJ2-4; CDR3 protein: CASSPPGGSVKNIQYF; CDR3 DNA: TGTGCCAGCAGCCCTCCTGGGGGGTCGGTCAAAAACATTCAGTACTTC
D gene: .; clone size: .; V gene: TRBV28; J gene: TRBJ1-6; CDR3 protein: CASSSRGSYNSPLHF; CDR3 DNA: TGTGCCAGCAGTTCCAGAGGCTCCTATAATTCACCCCTCCACTTT
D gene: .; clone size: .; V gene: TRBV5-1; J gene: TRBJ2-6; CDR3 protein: CASSLRLSGANVLTF; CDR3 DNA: TGCGCCAGCAGCCTACGACTGTCTGGGGCCAACGTCCTGACTTTC
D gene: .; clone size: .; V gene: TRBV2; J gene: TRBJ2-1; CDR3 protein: CASSDGGKEQFF; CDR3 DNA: TGTGCCAGCAGTGATGGGGGCAAGGAGCAGTTCTTC
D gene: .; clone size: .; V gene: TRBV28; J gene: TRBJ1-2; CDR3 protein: CASSPGPVDYGYTF; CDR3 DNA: TGTGCCAGCAGCCCCGGTCCTGTGGACTATGGCTACACCTTC
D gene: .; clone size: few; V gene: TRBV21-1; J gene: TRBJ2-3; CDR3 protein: CASSKQGQRTDTQYF; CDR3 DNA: TGTGCCAGCAGCAAACAGGGACAGCGCACAGATACGCAGTATTTT
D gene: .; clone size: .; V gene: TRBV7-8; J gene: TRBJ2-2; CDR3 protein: CASSWGPLGELFF; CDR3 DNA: TGTGCCAGCAGCTGGGGGCCCCTCGGGGAGCTGTTTTTT
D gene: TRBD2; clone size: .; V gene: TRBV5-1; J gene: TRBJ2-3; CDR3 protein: CASSLLGLATDTQYF; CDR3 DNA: TGCGCCAGCAGCTTGTTGGGACTAGCAACAGATACGCAGTATTTT
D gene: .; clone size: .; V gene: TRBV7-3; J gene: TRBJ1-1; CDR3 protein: CASSDDRNTEAFF; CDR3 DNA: TGTGCCAGCAGTGATGACAGGAACACTGAAGCTTTCTTT
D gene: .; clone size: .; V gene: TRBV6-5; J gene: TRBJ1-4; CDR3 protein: CASSYNPGSKKLFF; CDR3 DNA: TGTGCCAGCAGTTATAACCCCGGGAGTAAAAAACTGTTTTTT
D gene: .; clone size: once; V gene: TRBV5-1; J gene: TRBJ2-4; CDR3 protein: CASSISGEAKNIQYF; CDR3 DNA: TGCGCCAGCAGCATCTCAGGGGAAGCCAAAAACATTCAGTACTTC
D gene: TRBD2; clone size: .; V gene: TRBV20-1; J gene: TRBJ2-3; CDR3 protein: CSASSSGRTNTQYF; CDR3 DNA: TGCAGTGCTAGTTCCAGCGGGAGGACGAATACGCAGTATTTT
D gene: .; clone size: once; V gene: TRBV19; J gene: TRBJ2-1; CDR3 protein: CASSMLSGNGPNEQFF; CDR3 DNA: TGTGCCAGTAGTATGTTATCGGGAAATGGGCCCAATGAGCAGTTCTTC
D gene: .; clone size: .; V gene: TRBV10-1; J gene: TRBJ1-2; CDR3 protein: CAFSDGRPYGYTF; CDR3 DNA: TGCGCCTTCTCGGACGGGAGACCTTATGGCTACACCTTC
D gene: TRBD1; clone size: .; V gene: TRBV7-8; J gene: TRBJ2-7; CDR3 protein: CASSLGQESYEQYF; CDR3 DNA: TGTGCCAGCAGCTTGGGACAGGAATCCTACGAGCAGTACTTC
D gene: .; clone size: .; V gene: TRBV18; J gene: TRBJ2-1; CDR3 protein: CASSPLVISYNEQFF; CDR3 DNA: TGTGCCAGCTCGCCTTTAGTAATCTCCTACAATGAGCAGTTCTTC
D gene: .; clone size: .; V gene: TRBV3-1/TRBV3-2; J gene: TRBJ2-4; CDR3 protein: CASSQALVIKNIQYF; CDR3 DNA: TGTGCCAGCAGCCAGGCACTAGTTATAAAAAACATTCAGTACTTC
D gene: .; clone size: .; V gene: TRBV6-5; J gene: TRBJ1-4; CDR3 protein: CASSSLSGEKLFF; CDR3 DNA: TGTGCCAGCAGTAGTCTTAGCGGGGAAAAACTGTTTTTT
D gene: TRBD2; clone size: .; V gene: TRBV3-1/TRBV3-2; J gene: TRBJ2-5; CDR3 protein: CASSQGLAGERMQETQYF; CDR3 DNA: TGTGCCAGCAGCCAGGGACTAGCGGGAGAGAGGATGCAAGAGACCCAGTACTTC
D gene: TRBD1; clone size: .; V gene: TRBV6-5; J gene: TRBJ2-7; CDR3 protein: CASSTTGGSYEQYF; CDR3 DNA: TGTGCCAGCAGTACCACAGGGGGGTCCTACGAGCAGTACTTC
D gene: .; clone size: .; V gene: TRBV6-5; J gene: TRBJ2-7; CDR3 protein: CASSYARGGSYEQYF; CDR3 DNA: TGTGCCAGCAGTTACGCTAGGGGTGGTTCCTACGAGCAGTACTTC
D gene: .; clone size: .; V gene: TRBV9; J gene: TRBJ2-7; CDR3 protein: CASSSGQSYEQYF; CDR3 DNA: TGTGCCAGCAGCTCCGGACAGAGCTACGAGCAGTACTTC
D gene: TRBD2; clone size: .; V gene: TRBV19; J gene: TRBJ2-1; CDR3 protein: CASTGASGSVREFF; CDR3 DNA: TGTGCCAGTACTGGGGCTAGCGGGAGCGTGAGAGAGTTCTTC
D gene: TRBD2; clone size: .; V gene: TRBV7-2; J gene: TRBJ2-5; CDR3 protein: CASSSGSAGGPRVETQYF; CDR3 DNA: TGTGCCAGCAGCTCGGGGAGCGCGGGAGGGCCCCGCGTTGAGACCCAGTACTTC